These T cell receptor beta chains were read from a single sample in a study of CD8+CD57+ T cells in acquired aplastic anemia. In TCRdb, the reads were re-called with MiXCR into one record per CDR3 protein. Of 150,000 to 200,000 distinct CDR3 sequences listed, around 45% are singletons. Sequencing was carried out using sorted CD4+, CD8+, or CD8+CD57+ T cells (not recorded which) from PBMCs. The receptors shown here come from a human donor in good health. Each CDR3 is given with its conserved first and last residue. Each record gives: clone size, D gene, V gene, J gene, CDR3 protein, CDR3 DNA. D genes are given only for firm matches. The size entry is marked missing in some rows and otherwise reads once, few, many or a size class.

clone size: NA; D gene: TRBD2; V gene: TRBV10-2; J gene: TRBJ2-7; CDR3 protein: CASSQPLAAYEQYF; CDR3 DNA: TGCGCCAGCAGCCAACCGCTAGCGGCCTACGAGCAGTACTTC
clone size: once; D gene: NA; V gene: TRBV13; J gene: TRBJ2-1; CDR3 protein: CASSLGRTEVVSSYNEQLF; CDR3 DNA: TGTGCCAGCAGCCTCGGACGGACAGAGGTAGTAAGCTCCTACAATGAGCAGCTCTTC
clone size: many; D gene: NA; V gene: TRBV15; J gene: TRBJ1-2; CDR3 protein: CATSSRDSANYGYTF; CDR3 DNA: TGTGCCACCAGCAGCCGGGACTCCGCTAACTATGGCTACACCTTC
clone size: NA; D gene: NA; V gene: TRBV10-3; J gene: TRBJ1-3; CDR3 protein: CAILVGSGNTIYF; CDR3 DNA: TGTGCCATCCTCGTGGGTTCTGGAAACACCATATATTTT
clone size: few; D gene: NA; V gene: TRBV6-2/TRBV6-3; J gene: TRBJ2-5; CDR3 protein: CASRSTLTQETQYF; CDR3 DNA: TGTGCCAGCAGATCGACCTTAACTCAAGAGACCCAGTACTTC
clone size: NA; D gene: TRBD1; V gene: TRBV3-1; J gene: TRBJ2-6; CDR3 protein: CASSPTGAGANVLTF; CDR3 DNA: TGTGCCAGCAGCCCCACAGGGGCTGGGGCCAACGTCCTGACTTTC
clone size: NA; D gene: TRBD1; V gene: TRBV10-3; J gene: TRBJ1-4; CDR3 protein: CAISDRGQEKLFF; CDR3 DNA: TGTGCCATCAGTGACAGGGGACAGGAAAAACTGTTTTTT
clone size: many; D gene: NA; V gene: TRBV6-6; J gene: TRBJ1-5; CDR3 protein: CASTSGGAGQPQHF; CDR3 DNA: TGTGCCAGCACATCGGGGGGGGCTGGTCAGCCCCAGCATTTT
clone size: NA; D gene: NA; V gene: TRBV24-1; J gene: TRBJ2-3; CDR3 protein: CATSDLDSLTDTQYF; CDR3 DNA: TGTGCCACCAGTGATCTAGACAGCCTCACAGATACGCAGTATTTT
clone size: few; D gene: TRBD1; V gene: TRBV6-2/TRBV6-3; J gene: TRBJ2-1; CDR3 protein: CASRHTGTGGEQFF; CDR3 DNA: TGTGCCAGCAGACATACCGGGACAGGGGGTGAGCAGTTCTTC
clone size: few; D gene: NA; V gene: TRBV5-6; J gene: TRBJ1-1; CDR3 protein: CASRHATDSRAVEAFF; CDR3 DNA: TGTGCCAGCAGGCATGCTACAGACAGCCGGGCGGTTGAAGCTTTCTTT
clone size: many; D gene: TRBD2; V gene: TRBV24-1; J gene: TRBJ2-1; CDR3 protein: CATSDSLAESYNEQFF; CDR3 DNA: TGTGCCACCAGTGATAGCCTAGCGGAGTCCTACAATGAGCAGTTCTTC
clone size: many; D gene: NA; V gene: TRBV11-2; J gene: TRBJ1-5; CDR3 protein: CASSLPGSRMRNQPQHF; CDR3 DNA: TGTGCCAGCAGCCTCCCGGGGTCGAGGATGCGCAATCAGCCCCAGCATTTT
clone size: many; D gene: NA; V gene: TRBV9; J gene: TRBJ1-1; CDR3 protein: CASSVGGEKTEAFF; CDR3 DNA: TGTGCCAGCAGCGTAGGGGGGGAGAAGACTGAAGCTTTCTTT
clone size: NA; D gene: TRBD1; V gene: TRBV30; J gene: TRBJ1-1; CDR3 protein: CVWVDREGTEAFF; CDR3 DNA: TGTGTCTGGGTCGACAGGGAAGGGACTGAAGCTTTCTTT
clone size: NA; D gene: NA; V gene: TRBV10-3; J gene: TRBJ1-5; CDR3 protein: CARDQNNQPQHF; CDR3 DNA: TGTGCTCGGGACCAGAACAATCAGCCCCAGCATTTT
clone size: NA; D gene: TRBD1; V gene: TRBV7-3; J gene: TRBJ2-5; CDR3 protein: CASSPGQGARKYF; CDR3 DNA: TGTGCCAGCAGCCCCGGACAGGGGGCGCGGAAGTACTTC
clone size: NA; D gene: TRBD1; V gene: TRBV15; J gene: TRBJ2-1; CDR3 protein: CATSGTGSDEQFF; CDR3 DNA: TGTGCCACCTCCGGGACAGGCTCGGATGAGCAGTTCTTC
clone size: many; D gene: NA; V gene: TRBV7-2; J gene: TRBJ2-3; CDR3 protein: CASSLSQGNTDTQYF; CDR3 DNA: TGTGCCAGCAGCTTATCCCAGGGGAACACAGATACGCAGTATTTT
clone size: NA; D gene: NA; V gene: TRBV20-1; J gene: TRBJ1-1; CDR3 protein: CSAFYTGSSTEAFF; CDR3 DNA: TGCAGTGCCTTTTATACAGGGTCAAGCACTGAAGCTTTCTTT
clone size: NA; D gene: NA; V gene: TRBV19; J gene: TRBJ2-5; CDR3 protein: CASSTPQRETQYF; CDR3 DNA: TGTGCCAGTAGCACCCCCCAAAGAGAGACCCAGTACTTC
clone size: NA; D gene: NA; V gene: TRBV20-1; J gene: TRBJ2-1; CDR3 protein: CSARPLAVEQFF; CDR3 DNA: TGCAGTGCTAGGCCCCTAGCTGTGGAGCAGTTCTTC
clone size: many; D gene: TRBD2; V gene: TRBV10-2; J gene: TRBJ2-3; CDR3 protein: CAPPAGTSGYGTDTQYF; CDR3 DNA: TGCGCCCCCCCCGCCGGGACTAGCGGGTACGGCACAGATACGCAGTATTTT
clone size: many; D gene: NA; V gene: TRBV5-6; J gene: TRBJ2-6; CDR3 protein: CASSLAGWTGANVLTF; CDR3 DNA: TGTGCCAGCAGCTTGGCTGGGTGGACTGGGGCCAACGTCCTGACTTTC
clone size: NA; D gene: NA; V gene: TRBV25-1; J gene: TRBJ1-2; CDR3 protein: CASTDVEANYGYTF; CDR3 DNA: TGTGCCAGCACGGACGTAGAAGCTAACTATGGCTACACCTTC
clone size: NA; D gene: NA; V gene: TRBV5-5; J gene: TRBJ1-4; CDR3 protein: CASSLSRGAHNEKLFF; CDR3 DNA: TGTGCCAGCAGCTTGTCACGCGGGGCTCATAATGAAAAACTGTTTTTT
clone size: NA; D gene: NA; V gene: TRBV20-1; J gene: TRBJ1-2; CDR3 protein: CSYPWDYGYTF; CDR3 DNA: TGCAGCTACCCTTGGGACTATGGCTACACCTTC
clone size: many; D gene: NA; V gene: TRBV19; J gene: TRBJ2-6; CDR3 protein: CASSAGTPSGANVLTF; CDR3 DNA: TGTGCCAGTAGCGCCGGGACACCATCTGGGGCCAACGTCCTGACTTTC
clone size: few; D gene: NA; V gene: TRBV6-2/TRBV6-3; J gene: TRBJ2-4; CDR3 protein: CASSYRVAPKNIQYF; CDR3 DNA: TGTGCCAGCAGTTATCGAGTAGCGCCTAAAAACATTCAGTACTTC
clone size: once; D gene: TRBD1; V gene: TRBV24-1; J gene: TRBJ1-5; CDR3 protein: CATSQGGFQPQHF; CDR3 DNA: TGTGCCACCAGCCAGGGGGGGTTTCAGCCCCAGCATTTT
clone size: NA; D gene: NA; V gene: TRBV11-1; J gene: TRBJ2-3; CDR3 protein: CASSSGPQSTDTQYF; CDR3 DNA: TGTGCCAGCAGCTCAGGCCCCCAGAGCACAGATACGCAGTATTTT
clone size: many; D gene: TRBD1; V gene: TRBV20-1; J gene: TRBJ1-2; CDR3 protein: CSARAGTGLGYTF; CDR3 DNA: TGCAGTGCTAGAGCCGGGACAGGACTCGGCTACACCTTC
clone size: NA; D gene: TRBD1; V gene: TRBV6-1; J gene: TRBJ2-3; CDR3 protein: CASADRGIGTDTQYF; CDR3 DNA: TGTGCCAGCGCGGACAGGGGGATCGGCACAGATACGCAGTATTTT
clone size: few; D gene: TRBD1; V gene: TRBV18; J gene: TRBJ2-7; CDR3 protein: CASSSGTGDYEQYF; CDR3 DNA: TGTGCCAGCTCGTCCGGGACAGGAGACTACGAGCAGTACTTC
clone size: many; D gene: TRBD1; V gene: TRBV14; J gene: TRBJ1-2; CDR3 protein: CASSQLSGGVGYTF; CDR3 DNA: TGTGCCAGCAGCCAATTGTCAGGGGGCGTAGGCTACACCTTC
clone size: NA; D gene: TRBD2; V gene: TRBV24-1; J gene: TRBJ2-5; CDR3 protein: CATSDAGGRETQYF; CDR3 DNA: TGTGCCACCAGTGACGCGGGGGGGCGAGAGACCCAGTACTTC
clone size: NA; D gene: TRBD2; V gene: TRBV9; J gene: TRBJ2-7; CDR3 protein: CASSVGERGGWEDEQYF; CDR3 DNA: TGTGCCAGCAGCGTAGGAGAGCGGGGGGGCTGGGAAGATGAGCAGTACTTC
clone size: NA; D gene: NA; V gene: TRBV6-1; J gene: TRBJ2-1; CDR3 protein: CASSTVRGVHNEQFF; CDR3 DNA: TGTGCCAGCAGCACCGTCAGGGGTGTCCACAATGAGCAGTTCTTC